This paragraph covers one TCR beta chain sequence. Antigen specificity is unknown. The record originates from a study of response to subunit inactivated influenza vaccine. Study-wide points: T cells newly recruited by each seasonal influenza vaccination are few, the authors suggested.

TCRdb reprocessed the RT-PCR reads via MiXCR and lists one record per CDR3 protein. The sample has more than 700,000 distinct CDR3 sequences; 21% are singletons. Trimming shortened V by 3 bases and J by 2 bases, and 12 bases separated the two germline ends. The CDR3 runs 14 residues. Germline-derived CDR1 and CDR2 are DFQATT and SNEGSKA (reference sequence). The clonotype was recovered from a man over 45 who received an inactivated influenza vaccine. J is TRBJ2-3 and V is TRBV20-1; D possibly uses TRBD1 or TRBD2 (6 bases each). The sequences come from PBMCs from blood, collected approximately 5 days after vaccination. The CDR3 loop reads CSASRGTFTDTQYF. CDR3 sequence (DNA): TGCAGTGCTAGTAGGGGGACTTTCACAGATACGCAGTATTTT.